Sequencing of this TCR beta chain was carried out in a study of T cells in Graves' hyperthyroidism and ophthalmopathy (dated by TCRdb to between 2018 and 2021). For context, the study as a whole: Peripheral blood samples were taken at the time of initial diagnosis, prior to any treatment. The study also compared thyroid tissue and blood T-cell repertoires from about six Graves' hyperthyroidism patients. To identify distinguishing TCR V-J signatures, a discovery cohort of about a hundred patients was used, comprising 40 to 45 with Graves' ophthalmopathy and some 57 with stable Graves' hyperthyroidism. The paper describes TCR Vbeta CDR3 sequencing of 130 to 150 peripheral blood samples, made up of fewer than 50 ophthalmopathy patients, approximately 76 hyperthyroidism patients and 17 progressor patients. Following sampling, methimazole starting at 30 mg daily was given to hyperthyroidism patients, and high-dose intravenous methylprednisolone was given to ophthalmopathy patients. The 100 discovery patients were divided at random into training and test sets in a 7:3 ratio. An independent validation cohort of under 20 hyperthyroidism patients and some 15 patients who later progressed to ophthalmopathy tested prospective prediction of ophthalmopathy.

The study at large found these results: During validation, the model predicted progression to ophthalmopathy a median of about 6.5 months ahead of onset, with roughly 65% sensitivity and 72% to 80% specificity. In cross-validation, a model built on a 13 V-J signature told ophthalmopathy apart from stable hyperthyroidism with approximately 91% sensitivity and around 81% specificity, and in testing the same model reached 80%/75%. No statistical method was used to set the sample size in advance, and investigators knew the group allocation. Blood samples also contained most of the expanded thyroid clonotypes (frequency above 0.001), which suggests that blood repertoires may reflect thyroid immune responses.

Graves' hyperthyroidism was defined as stable when no progression to ophthalmopathy occurred over 18 months of follow-up. Hyperthyroidism patients were newly diagnosed, with disease duration under 2 months, and aged 18 to 65 years. Any patient with an uncontrolled infection, another autoimmune disease, pregnancy or lactation was excluded. Diagnoses were established on the basis of clinical symptoms, serum thyroxine and TRAb, thyroid ultrasound, and orbital computed tomography. PBMCs were isolated from more than 8 ml of fresh peripheral blood by Ficoll-Paque density gradient centrifugation. Total RNA was extracted with Trizol reagent, and quality was checked on an Agilent 2100 Bioanalyzer. From the cysteine up to the phenylalanine, the CDR3 has a length of 13 residues. Only the CDR3 part of the read is kept: 39 bases, read in frame from the first base. The germline V gene provides CDR1 SGHTA and CDR2 FQGNSA. V sheds 2 bases and J sheds 4 bases, leaving 8 bases between their ends.

This clonotype was seen ten or more times. No antigen is known for it. The input lacks base qualities; no much larger clone sits a single base away. The TCR beta CDR3 regions were amplified from RNA transcripts. For the first round of RT-PCR on the TCR CDR3, the HTBI primer set was used together with the Qiagen OneStep RT-PCR kit. Libraries were constructed in a second round of multiplex PCR, after which size selection and purification were performed. Paired-end sequencing of the libraries was performed with 100 bp reads on an Illumina HiSeq2000. The original methods were these. SOAPnuke was used to process the raw data, removing reads that contained adapters or uncalled bases, had a mean Phred below 15, or lacked an exact match to the constant primer or identifier. COPE v1.2.5 was used to merge the high-quality paired reads, and each unique nucleotide sequence was defined as a clonotype. MiTCR v1.1 was used to align the clonotypes against IMGT TRBV, TRBD and TRBJ reference segments. The analysis included only V-J combinations with a frequency above 0.0001, which together covered about 99% of the repertoires. A TCS score was defined as the ratio between F50 (clonal expansion) and ExV (chaos), using BLOSUM62-based TCRdist between CDR3 peptides within each V-J. Welch's t-statistics and random forest reduced 450 to 600 V-J features to 10 to 15, which were used in a naive Bayes classifier (R e1071). TCRdb reprocessed the public reads (quality trimming at Q25 with fastp, clone calling with MiXCR) and kept in-frame beta chains. Every entry covers one CDR3 protein and lists the most common genes and DNA from its rows. The V and J calls reflect TCRdb's pipeline rather than the authors' work. The sample data list 300,000 to 350,000 distinct CDR3 sequences, and around 20% of these were observed just once. The ten largest clones add up to less than 65% of the sample.

Sequenced sample: blood. The TCR comes from a woman aged 50 to 60 with Graves' hyperthyroidism. Recombination linked TRBV7-2 to TRBJ1-1; perhaps TRBD1 is the D gene, with 5 bases matching. The CDR3 is CASSLYGGTEAFF. The sequence in DNA is TGTGCCAGCAGCTTATACGGGGGCACTGAAGCTTTCTTT.